This T cell receptor beta chain was documented in a study of T cell repertoires in cytomegalovirus infection. Overall study: Signatures in public TCR beta sequences pointed to both CMV infection and matching HLA type. Study results and limitations: Cumulative frequency (of public TCR beta family members) identified carriers of CMV plus the relevant HLA. CMV-specific HLA-C-restricted TCR beta clonotypes dominated the ex vivo response.

V was cut by 2 bases and J by 6 bases, with 7 bases left in between. The CDR3 has 13 amino acids. Germline V gives CDR1 MDHEN, CDR2 SYDVKM. Each CDR3 protein gets one entry after TCRdb re-called the reads with MiXCR. Of 680,000 or so distinct CDR3 sequences in the sample, 35% are singletons; the top ten hold 2.8%. Concerning this clonotype itself: Its cognate antigen is unknown.

This rearrangement joins TRBV28 to TRBJ2-2; tentatively, D is TRBD1 (5 bases). The sequenced sample consisted of PBMCs. The source of this sequence is a human donor in good health (CMV status not recorded). Some clones in this sample may be carry-over from other donors' samples. CDR3: CASSLRQPGELFF. Written as DNA, the CDR3 is TGTGCCAGCAGTTTACGACAGCCCGGGGAGCTGTTTTTT.